This T cell receptor (beta chain) was obtained from a study of T cell changes during pregnancy in multiple sclerosis. The assay was immunoSEQ multiplex PCR, and TCRdb's table has in-frame clones only and misses some. The top ten clones hold 0.65% to 1% of a sample with about 68,000 clones, roughly nine tenths of them seen once. V lost 6 bases and J lost 6, with 11 bases in between. The CDR3 is 11 residues long. CDR1 is GTSNPN, CDR2 SVGIG, per germline (reference sequence). The sample in question was peripheral blood, obtained in the second trimester of pregnancy. V is TRBV30 and J is TRBJ1-2; D unresolved. The TCR originated in a female donor with multiple sclerosis, enrolled in a pregnancy study. The CDR3 DNA sequence: TGTGCCTGCCGGTCGAGGGATGGCTACACCTTC. It yields the protein CACRSRDGYTF.